Detailed here is one T cell receptor beta chain. This CDR3 is 17 amino acids long. V lost 7 bases and J 5 bases, leaving 25 bases between the germline ends. Germline V gene lookup returns CDR1 MNHEY and CDR2 SMNVEV (reference sequence). CD45RO-negative, CCR7-positively selected cells formed the naive CD8 fraction, excluding terminally differentiated effector memory CD45RA+ cells. This sample stems from a study of shared clonotypes between healthy human individuals. The method was immunoSEQ multiplex PCR; TCRdb's version includes in-frame clones alone and lacks a portion of them. The sample consists of about 2.1 million clones, over 85% of them appearing once.

The specimen sequenced was naive CD8+ T cells from PBMCs. The chain couples TRBV27 to TRBJ2-3, with D perhaps matching TRBD2 (7 bases). This sequence was found in a man younger than 35 in good health. Some clones in this sample may be carry-over from other donors' samples. The CDR3 loop is CASTQRWRGRGGDTQYF. CDR3 in DNA: TGTGCCAGCACCCAACGGTGGCGGGGAAGGGGGGGAGATACGCAGTATTTT.